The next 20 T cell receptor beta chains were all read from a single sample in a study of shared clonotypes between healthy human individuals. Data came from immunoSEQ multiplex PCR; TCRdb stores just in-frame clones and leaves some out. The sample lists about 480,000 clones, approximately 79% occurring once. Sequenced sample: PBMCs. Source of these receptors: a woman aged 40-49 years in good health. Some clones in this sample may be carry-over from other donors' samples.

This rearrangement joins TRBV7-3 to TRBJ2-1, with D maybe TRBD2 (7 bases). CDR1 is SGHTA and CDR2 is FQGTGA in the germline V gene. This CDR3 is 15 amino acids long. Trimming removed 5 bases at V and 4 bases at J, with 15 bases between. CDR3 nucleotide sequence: TGTGCCAGCAGCCGCACGGGGGGCGGATACAATGAGCAGTTCTTC. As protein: CASSRTGGGYNEQFF. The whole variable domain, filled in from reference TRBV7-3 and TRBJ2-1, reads GAGVSQTPSNKVTEKGKYVELRCDPISGHTALYWYRQSLGQGPEFLIYFQGTGAADDSGLPNDRFFAVRPEGSVSTLKIQRTERGDSAVYLCASSRTGGGYNEQFFGPGTRLTVL.

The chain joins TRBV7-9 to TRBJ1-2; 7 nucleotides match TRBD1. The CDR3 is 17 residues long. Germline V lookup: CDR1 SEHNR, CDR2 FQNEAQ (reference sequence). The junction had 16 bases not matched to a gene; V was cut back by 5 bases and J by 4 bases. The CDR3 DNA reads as TGTGCCAGCAGCCGAACTCCACAACGGACAGGCCGCTATGGCTACACCTTC. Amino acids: CASSRTPQRTGRYGYTF.

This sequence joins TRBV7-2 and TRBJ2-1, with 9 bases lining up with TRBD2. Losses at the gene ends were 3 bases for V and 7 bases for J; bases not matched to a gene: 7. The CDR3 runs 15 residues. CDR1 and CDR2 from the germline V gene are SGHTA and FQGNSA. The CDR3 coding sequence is TGTGCCAGCAGCTTCTCTAGCGGGATAGAGAATGAGCAGTTCTTC. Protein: CASSFSSGIENEQFF.

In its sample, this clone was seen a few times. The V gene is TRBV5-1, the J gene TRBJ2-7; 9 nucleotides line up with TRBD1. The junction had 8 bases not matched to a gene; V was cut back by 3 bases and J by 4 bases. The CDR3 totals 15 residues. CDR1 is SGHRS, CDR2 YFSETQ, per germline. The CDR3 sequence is CASSSGTGTIYEQYF. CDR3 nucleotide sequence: TGCGCCAGCAGCTCTGGGACAGGGACCATTTACGAGCAGTACTTC.

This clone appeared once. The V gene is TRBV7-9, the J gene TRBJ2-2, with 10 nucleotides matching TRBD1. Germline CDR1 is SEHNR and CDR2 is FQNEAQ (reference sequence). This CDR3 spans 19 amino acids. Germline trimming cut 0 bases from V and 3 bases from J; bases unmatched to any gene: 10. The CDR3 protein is CASSLATGGATWYTGELFF. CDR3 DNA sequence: TGTGCCAGCAGCTTAGCGACAGGGGGCGCGACTTGGTACACCGGGGAGCTGTTTTTT.

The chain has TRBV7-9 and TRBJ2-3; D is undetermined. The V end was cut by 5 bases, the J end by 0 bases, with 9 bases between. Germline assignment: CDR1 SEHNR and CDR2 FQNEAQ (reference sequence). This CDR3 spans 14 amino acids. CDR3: CASSLTESTDTQYF. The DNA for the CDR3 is TGTGCCAGCAGCCTCACAGAAAGCACAGATACGCAGTATTTT.

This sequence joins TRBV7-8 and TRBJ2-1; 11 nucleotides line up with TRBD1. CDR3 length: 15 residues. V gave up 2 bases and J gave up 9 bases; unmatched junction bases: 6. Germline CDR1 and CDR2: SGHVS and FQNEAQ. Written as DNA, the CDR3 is TGTGCCAGCAGCTTAACAGGACAGGGGGCCTTTGAGCAGTTCTTC. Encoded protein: CASSLTGQGAFEQFF.

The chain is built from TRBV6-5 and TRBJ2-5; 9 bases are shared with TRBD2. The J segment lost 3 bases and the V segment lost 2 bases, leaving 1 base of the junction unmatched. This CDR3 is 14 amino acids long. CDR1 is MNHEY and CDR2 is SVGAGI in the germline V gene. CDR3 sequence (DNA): TGTGCCAGCAGTTACCGACTAGCGGAAGAGACCCAGTACTTC. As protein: CASSYRLAEETQYF.

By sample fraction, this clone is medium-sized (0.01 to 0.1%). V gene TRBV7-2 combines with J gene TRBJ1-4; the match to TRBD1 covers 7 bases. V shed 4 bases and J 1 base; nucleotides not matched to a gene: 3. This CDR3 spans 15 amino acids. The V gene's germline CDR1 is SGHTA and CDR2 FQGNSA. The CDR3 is CASSSGGETNEKLFF. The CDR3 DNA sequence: TGTGCCAGCAGCTCAGGGGGGGAAACTAATGAAAAACTGTTTTTT.

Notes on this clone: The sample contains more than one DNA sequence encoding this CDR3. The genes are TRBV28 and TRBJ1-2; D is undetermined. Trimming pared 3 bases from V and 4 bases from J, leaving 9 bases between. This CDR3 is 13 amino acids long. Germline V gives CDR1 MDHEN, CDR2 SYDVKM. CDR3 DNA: TGTGCCAGCAGTTTCCCCGGCAGCTATGGCTACACCTTC. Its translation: CASSFPGSYGYTF.

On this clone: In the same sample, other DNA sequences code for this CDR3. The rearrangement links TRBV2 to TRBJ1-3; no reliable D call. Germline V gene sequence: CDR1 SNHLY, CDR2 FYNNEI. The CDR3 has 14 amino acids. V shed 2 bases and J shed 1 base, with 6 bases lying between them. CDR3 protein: CASSELLSGNTIYF. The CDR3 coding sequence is TGTGCCAGCAGTGAACTTTTGTCTGGAAACACCATATATTTT.

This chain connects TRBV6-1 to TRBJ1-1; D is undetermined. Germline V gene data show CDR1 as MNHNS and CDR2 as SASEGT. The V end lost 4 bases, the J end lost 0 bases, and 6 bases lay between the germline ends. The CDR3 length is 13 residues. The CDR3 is CASSVEMNTEAFF. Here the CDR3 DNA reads TGTGCCAGCAGTGTGGAGATGAACACTGAAGCTTTCTTT.

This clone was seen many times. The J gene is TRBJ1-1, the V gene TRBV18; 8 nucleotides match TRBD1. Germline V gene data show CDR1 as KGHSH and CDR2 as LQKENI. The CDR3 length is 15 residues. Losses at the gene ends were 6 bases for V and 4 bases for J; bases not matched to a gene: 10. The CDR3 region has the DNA TGTGCCAGCTCGCCCAGTGGACAGGGCAGCACTGAAGCTTTCTTT. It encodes CASSPSGQGSTEAFF.

DNA of the CDR3: TGTGCCAGCAGCTTAGTCGGAGGGGGGGCAGATACGCAGTATTTT. Its translation: CASSLVGGGADTQYF. The chain uses TRBV11-2 and TRBJ2-3, with D perhaps matching TRBD2 (7 bases). Per the germline V gene, CDR1 is SGHAT and CDR2 is FQNNGV. CDR3 length: 15 amino acids. Trimming shortened V by 1 base and J by 4 bases, and 12 bases separated the two germline ends.

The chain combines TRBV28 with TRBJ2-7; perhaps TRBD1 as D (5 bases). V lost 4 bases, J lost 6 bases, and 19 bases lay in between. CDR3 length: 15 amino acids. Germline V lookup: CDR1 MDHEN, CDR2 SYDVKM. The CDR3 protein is CASSSTAPPGFEQYF. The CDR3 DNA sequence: TGTGCCAGCAGTTCGACAGCCCCACCGGGTTTCGAGCAGTACTTC.

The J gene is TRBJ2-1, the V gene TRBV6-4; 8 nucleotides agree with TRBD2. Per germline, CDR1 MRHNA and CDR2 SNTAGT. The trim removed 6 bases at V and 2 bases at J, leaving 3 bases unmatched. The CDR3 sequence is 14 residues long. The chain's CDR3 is CASSFSGAYNEQFF. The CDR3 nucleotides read TGTGCCAGCAGCTTTAGCGGGGCCTACAATGAGCAGTTCTTC.

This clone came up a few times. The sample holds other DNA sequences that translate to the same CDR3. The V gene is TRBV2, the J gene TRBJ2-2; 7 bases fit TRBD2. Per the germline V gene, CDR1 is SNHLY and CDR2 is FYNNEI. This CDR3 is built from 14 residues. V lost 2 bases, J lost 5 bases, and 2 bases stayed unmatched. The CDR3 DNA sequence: TGTGCCAGCAGTGAAAGCGGGGTTACCGGGGAGCTGTTTTTT. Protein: CASSESGVTGELFF.

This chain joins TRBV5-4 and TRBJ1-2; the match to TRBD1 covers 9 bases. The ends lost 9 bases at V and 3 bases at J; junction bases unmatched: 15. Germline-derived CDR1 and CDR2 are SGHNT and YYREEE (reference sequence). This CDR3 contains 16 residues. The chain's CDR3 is CATTRDRGFGDYGYTF. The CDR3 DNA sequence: TGTGCCACCACCCGCGACAGGGGGTTCGGTGACTATGGCTACACCTTC. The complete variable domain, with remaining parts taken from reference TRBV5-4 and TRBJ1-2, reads ETGVTQSPTHLIKTRGQQVTLRCSSQSGHNTVSWYQQALGQGPQFIFQYYREEENGRGNFPPRFSGLQFPNYSSELNVNALELDDSALYLCATTRDRGFGDYGYTFGSGTRLTVV.

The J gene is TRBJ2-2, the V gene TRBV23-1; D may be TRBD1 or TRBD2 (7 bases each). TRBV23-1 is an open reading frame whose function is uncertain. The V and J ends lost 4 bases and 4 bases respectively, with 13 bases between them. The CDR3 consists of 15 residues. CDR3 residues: CASSPGGQITGELFF. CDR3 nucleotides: TGCGCCAGCAGTCCGGGGGGACAGATCACCGGGGAGCTGTTTTTT.

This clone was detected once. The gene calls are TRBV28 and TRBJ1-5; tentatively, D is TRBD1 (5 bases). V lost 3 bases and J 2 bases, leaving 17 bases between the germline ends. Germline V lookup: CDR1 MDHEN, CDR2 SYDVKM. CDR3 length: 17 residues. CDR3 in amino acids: CASSLWDPGMGNQPQHF. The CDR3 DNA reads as TGTGCCAGCAGTTTGTGGGACCCGGGGATGGGCAATCAGCCCCAGCATTTT.